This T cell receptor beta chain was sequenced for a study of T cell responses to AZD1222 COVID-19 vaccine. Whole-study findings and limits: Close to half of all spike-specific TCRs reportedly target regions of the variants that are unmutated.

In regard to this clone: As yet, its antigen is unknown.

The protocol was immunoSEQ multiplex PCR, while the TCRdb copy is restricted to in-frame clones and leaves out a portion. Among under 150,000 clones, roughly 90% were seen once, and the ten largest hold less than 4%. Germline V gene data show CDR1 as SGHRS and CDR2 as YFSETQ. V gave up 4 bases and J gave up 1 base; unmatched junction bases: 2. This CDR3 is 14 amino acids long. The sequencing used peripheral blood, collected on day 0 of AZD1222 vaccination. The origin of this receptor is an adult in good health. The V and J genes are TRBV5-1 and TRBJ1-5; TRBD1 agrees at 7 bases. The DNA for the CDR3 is TGCGCCAGCAGCACAGGGGAGAGCAATCAGCCCCAGCATTTT. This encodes CASSTGESNQPQHF.